A single sample gave rise to the 9 T cell receptor beta chains below, sequenced in a study of neurological immune-mediated disorders. Using its own MiXCR run on the 5' RACE reads, TCRdb lists one record per CDR3 protein. The sample holds about 66,000 distinct CDR3 sequences, 3% to 5% seen once. The specimen was PBMCs. The receptor set was obtained from a man aged 30-40 years with multiple sclerosis.

This clonotype was observed at least ten times. J is TRBJ1-1 and V is TRBV4-1, with D hard to call. The ends were cut back, 4 bases at V and 7 bases at J, with 10 bases in the middle. This CDR3 has 12 amino acids. Looked up from germline, CDR1 is MGHRA and CDR2 is YSYEKL. The CDR3 nucleotides read TGCGCCAGCAGCCTACCCGACGGTGAAGCTTTCTTT. It codes for CASSLPDGEAFF.

This clonotype was counted many times. The CDR3 DNA follows: TGTGCCAGCAGCCAGGGACAGGGATACACTGAAGCTTTCTTT. This sequence encodes CASSQGQGYTEAFF. The rearrangement joins TRBV7-3 to TRBJ1-1; 9 bases map to TRBD1. The germline V gene has CDR1 SGHTA and CDR2 FQGTGA. CDR3 length: 14 residues. The ends lost 5 bases at V and 3 bases at J; junction bases unmatched: 4.

This clonotype was counted at least ten times. The gene calls are TRBV20-1 and TRBJ2-3, with TRBD1 identical over 10 bases. The CDR3 sequence is 15 residues long. Germline V gene data show CDR1 as DFQATT and CDR2 as SNEGSKA (reference sequence). The J segment lost 5 bases and the V segment lost 1 base, leaving 6 bases of the junction unmatched. The CDR3 here is CSARVGTGAKDTQYF. Here the CDR3 DNA reads TGCAGTGCTAGAGTAGGGACAGGGGCAAAAGATACGCAGTATTTT.

This clonotype was seen repeatedly, ten times or more. The V gene is TRBV7-8, the J gene TRBJ2-2, with unresolved D. V lost 3 bases, J lost 0 bases, and 5 bases lay in between. The CDR3 loop spans 14 amino acids. In germline, CDR1 is SGHVS, CDR2 FQNEAQ. The DNA of the CDR3 is TGTGCCAGCAGCTTGCTAGCGAACACCGGGGAGCTGTTTTTT. This sequence encodes CASSLLANTGELFF.

In this sample, this clonotype turned up a few times. The chain uses TRBV20-1 and TRBJ2-5; D may be TRBD1 or TRBD2 (6 bases each). Between the trimmed V and J ends, which lost 6 bases and 9 bases, there was a span of 11 bases. The CDR3 is made up of 10 amino acids. Germline values: CDR1 DFQATT, CDR2 SNEGSKA (reference sequence). The CDR3 DNA reads TGCAGTGCGATTAGGGGGGCCCAGTACTTC. It is translated as CSAIRGAQYF.

This clonotype was seen at least ten times. The chain recombines TRBV20-1 with TRBJ1-1; no firm D call. The CDR3 spans 14 residues. In germline, CDR1 is DFQATT, CDR2 SNEGSKA (reference sequence). The V and J ends lost 0 bases and 1 base respectively, with 9 bases between them. The CDR3 region is CSARDLYGNTEAFF. The CDR3 DNA follows: TGCAGTGCTAGAGATTTGTACGGGAACACTGAAGCTTTCTTT.

This clonotype was observed many times. The chain recombines TRBV7-9 with TRBJ2-7; D may be TRBD2 (6 bases). This CDR3 region has 15 residues. The germline gives CDR1 SEHNR, CDR2 FQNEAQ (reference sequence). V was clipped by 5 bases and J by 1 base, with 15 bases between them. CDR3 region: CASSPPDGTSYEQYF. CDR3 nucleotides: TGTGCCAGCAGCCCCCCGGACGGGACTTCCTACGAGCAGTACTTC.

The sample holds many counts of this clonotype. J is TRBJ1-1 and V is TRBV20-1; 7 nucleotides align to TRBD1. V shed 3 bases and J 10 bases; nucleotides not matched to a gene: 11. The germline gives CDR1 DFQATT, CDR2 SNEGSKA (reference sequence). This CDR3 is 13 amino acids long. CDR3 amino acids: CSARGDRALSAFF. The CDR3 DNA follows: TGCAGTGCTAGGGGCGACAGGGCTCTATCAGCTTTCTTT.

Comment on this clonotype: At one boundary the junction diverges from the germline segment, which might be a read error. The genes are TRBV3-1 and TRBJ1-5; D remains unclear. The CDR3 has 14 amino acids. Looked up from germline, CDR1 is LGHDT and CDR2 is YNNKEL (reference sequence). CDR3 sequence: CASSQFPTGQPQNF. CDR3 sequence (DNA): TGTGCCAGCAGCCAATTCCCAACTGGGCAGCCCCAGAATTTT.